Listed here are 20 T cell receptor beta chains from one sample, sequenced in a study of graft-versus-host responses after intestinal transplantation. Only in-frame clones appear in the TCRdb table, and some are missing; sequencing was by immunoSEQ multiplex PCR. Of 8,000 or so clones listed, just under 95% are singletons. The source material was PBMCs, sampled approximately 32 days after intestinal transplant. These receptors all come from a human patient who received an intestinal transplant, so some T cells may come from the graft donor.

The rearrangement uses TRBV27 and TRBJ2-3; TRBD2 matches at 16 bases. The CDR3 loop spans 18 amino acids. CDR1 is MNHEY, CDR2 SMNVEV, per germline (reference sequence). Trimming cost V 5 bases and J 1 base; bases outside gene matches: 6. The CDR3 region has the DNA TGTGCCAGCAGTATGGGACTAGCGGGGGGGCCGCGCACAGATACGCAGTATTTT. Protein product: CASSMGLAGGPRTDTQYF.

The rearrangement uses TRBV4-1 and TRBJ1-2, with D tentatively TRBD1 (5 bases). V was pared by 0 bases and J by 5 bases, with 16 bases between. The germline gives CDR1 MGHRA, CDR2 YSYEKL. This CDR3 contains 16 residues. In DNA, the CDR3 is TGCGCCAGCAGCCAAGAGTTCTTCGGGGGAGTTTATGGCTACACCTTC. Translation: CASSQEFFGGVYGYTF.

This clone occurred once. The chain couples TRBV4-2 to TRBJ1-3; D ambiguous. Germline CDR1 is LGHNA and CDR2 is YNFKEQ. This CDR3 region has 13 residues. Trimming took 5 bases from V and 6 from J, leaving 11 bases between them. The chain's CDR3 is CASSLWEENTIYF. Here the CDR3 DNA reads TGTGCCAGCAGCTTGTGGGAGGAAAACACCATATATTTT.

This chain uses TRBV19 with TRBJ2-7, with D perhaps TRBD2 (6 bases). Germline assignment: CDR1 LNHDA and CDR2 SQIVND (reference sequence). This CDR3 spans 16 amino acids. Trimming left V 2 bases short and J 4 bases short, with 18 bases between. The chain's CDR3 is CASSIRPWTGEYEQYF. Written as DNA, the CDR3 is TGTGCCAGTAGTATACGGCCTTGGACGGGAGAGTACGAGCAGTACTTC.

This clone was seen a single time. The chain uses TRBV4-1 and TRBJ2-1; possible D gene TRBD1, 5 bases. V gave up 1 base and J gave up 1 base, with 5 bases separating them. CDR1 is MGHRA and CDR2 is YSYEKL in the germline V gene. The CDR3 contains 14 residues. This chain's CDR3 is CASSQGQSYNEQFF. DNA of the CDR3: TGCGCCAGCAGCCAAGGACAGTCCTACAATGAGCAGTTCTTC.

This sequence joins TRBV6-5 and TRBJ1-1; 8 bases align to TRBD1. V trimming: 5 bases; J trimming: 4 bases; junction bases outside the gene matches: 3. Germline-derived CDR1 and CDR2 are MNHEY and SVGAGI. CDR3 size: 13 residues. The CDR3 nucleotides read TGTGCCAGCAGTCGTACAGGGGGCACTGAAGCTTTCTTT. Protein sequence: CASSRTGGTEAFF.

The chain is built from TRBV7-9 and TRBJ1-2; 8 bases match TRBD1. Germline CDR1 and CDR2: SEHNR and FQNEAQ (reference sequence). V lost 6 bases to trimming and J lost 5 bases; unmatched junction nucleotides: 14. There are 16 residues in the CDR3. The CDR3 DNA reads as TGTGCCAGCAGTCCCCCCTGGGACAGGCTTGGGTATGGCTACACCTTC. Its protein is CASSPPWDRLGYGYTF. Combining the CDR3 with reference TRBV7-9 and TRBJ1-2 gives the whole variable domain DTGVSQNPRHKITKRGQNVTFRCDPISEHNRLYWYRQTLGQGPEFLTYFQNEAQLEKSRLLSDRFSAERPKGSFSTLEIQRTEQGDSAMYLCASSPPWDRLGYGYTFGSGTRLTVV.

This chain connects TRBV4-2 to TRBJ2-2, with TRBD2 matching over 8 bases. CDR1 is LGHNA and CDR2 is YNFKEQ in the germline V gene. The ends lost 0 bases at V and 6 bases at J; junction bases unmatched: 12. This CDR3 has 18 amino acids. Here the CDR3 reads CASSQDWAGGLIAGELFF. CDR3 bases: TGTGCCAGCAGCCAAGATTGGGCGGGGGGCTTAATTGCCGGGGAGCTGTTTTTT.

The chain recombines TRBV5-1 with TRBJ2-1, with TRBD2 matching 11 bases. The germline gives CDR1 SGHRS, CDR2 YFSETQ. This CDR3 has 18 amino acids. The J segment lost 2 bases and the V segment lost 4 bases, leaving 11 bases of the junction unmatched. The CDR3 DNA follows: TGCGCCAGCAGCAATGCGGGTAGCGGGGGGGAACCCTACAATGAGCAGTTCTTC. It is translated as CASSNAGSGGEPYNEQFF.

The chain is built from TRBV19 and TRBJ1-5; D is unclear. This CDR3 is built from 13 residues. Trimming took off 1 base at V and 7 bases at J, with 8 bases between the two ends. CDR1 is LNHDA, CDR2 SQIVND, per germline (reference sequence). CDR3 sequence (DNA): TGTGCCAGTAGTATAGCGGCGGGGCAGCCCCAGCATTTT. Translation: CASSIAAGQPQHF.

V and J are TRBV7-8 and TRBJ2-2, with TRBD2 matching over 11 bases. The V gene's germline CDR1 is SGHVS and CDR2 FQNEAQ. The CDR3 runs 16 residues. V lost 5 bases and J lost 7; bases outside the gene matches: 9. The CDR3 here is CASSSYSGGAGGELFF. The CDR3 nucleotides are TGTGCCAGCAGCAGCTATAGCGGGGGGGCTGGCGGGGAGCTGTTTTTT.

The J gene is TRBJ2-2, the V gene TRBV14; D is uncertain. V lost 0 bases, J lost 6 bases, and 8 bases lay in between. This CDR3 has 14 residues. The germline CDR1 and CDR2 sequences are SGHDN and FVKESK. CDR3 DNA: TGTGCCAGCAGCCAAGATCGTGACCCCGGGGAGCTGTTTTTT. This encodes CASSQDRDPGELFF. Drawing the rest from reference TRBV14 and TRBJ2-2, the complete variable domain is EAGVTQFPSHSVIEKGQTVTLRCDPISGHDNLYWYRRVMGKEIKFLLHFVKESKQDESGMPNNRFLAERTGGTYSTLKVQPAELEDSGVYFCASSQDRDPGELFFGEGSRLTVL.

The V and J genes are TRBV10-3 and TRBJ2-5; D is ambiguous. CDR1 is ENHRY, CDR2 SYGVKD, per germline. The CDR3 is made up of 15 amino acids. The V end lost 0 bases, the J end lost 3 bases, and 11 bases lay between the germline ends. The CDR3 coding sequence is TGTGCCATCAGTGAGTCGTGGGCGGAAGAAGAGACCCAGTACTTC. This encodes CAISESWAEEETQYF.

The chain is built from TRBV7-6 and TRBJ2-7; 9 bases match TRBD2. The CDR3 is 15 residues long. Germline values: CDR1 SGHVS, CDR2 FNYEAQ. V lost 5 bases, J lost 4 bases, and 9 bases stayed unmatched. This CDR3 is CASSPLAGGMYEQYF. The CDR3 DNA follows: TGTGCCAGCAGCCCCCTGGCGGGGGGGATGTACGAGCAGTACTTC.

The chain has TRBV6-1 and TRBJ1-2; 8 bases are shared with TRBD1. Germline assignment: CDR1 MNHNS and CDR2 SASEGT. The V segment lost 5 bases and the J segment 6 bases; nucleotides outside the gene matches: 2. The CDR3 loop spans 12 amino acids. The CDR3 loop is CASSPRGHGYTF. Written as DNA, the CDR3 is TGTGCCAGCAGTCCCAGGGGGCATGGCTACACCTTC.

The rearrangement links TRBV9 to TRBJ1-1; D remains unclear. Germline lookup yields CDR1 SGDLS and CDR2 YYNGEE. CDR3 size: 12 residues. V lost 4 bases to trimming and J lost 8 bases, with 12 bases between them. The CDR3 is CASSPSGVEAFF. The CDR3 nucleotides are TGTGCCAGCAGCCCGAGTGGAGTAGAAGCTTTCTTT.

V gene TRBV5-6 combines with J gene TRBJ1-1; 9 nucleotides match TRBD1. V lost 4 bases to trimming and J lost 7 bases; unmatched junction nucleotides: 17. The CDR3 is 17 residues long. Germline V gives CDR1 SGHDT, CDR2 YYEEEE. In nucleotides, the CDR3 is TGTGCCAGCAGCCCCTGGAAGATTCCGGGACAGGGACGTGAAGCTTTCTTT. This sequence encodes CASSPWKIPGQGREAFF.

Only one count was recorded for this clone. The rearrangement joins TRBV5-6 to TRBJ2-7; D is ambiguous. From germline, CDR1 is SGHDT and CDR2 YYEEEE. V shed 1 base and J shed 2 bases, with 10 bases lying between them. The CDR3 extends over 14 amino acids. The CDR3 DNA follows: TGTGCCAGCAGCTTGAACTACAATCCCTACGAGCAGTACTTC. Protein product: CASSLNYNPYEQYF.

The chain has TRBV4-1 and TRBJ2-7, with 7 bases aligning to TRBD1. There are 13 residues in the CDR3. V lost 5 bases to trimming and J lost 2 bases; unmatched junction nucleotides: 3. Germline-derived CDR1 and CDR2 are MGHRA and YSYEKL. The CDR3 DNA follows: TGCGCCAGCAGCAAGGGGGCTGCCTACGAGCAGTACTTC. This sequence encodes CASSKGAAYEQYF.

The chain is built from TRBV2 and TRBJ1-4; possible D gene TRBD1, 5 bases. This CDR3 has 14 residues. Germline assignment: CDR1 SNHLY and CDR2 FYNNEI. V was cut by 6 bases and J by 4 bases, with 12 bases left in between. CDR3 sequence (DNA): TGTGCCAGCAGAGCCGGGACGGGTAATGAAAAACTGTTTTTT. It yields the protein CASRAGTGNEKLFF.